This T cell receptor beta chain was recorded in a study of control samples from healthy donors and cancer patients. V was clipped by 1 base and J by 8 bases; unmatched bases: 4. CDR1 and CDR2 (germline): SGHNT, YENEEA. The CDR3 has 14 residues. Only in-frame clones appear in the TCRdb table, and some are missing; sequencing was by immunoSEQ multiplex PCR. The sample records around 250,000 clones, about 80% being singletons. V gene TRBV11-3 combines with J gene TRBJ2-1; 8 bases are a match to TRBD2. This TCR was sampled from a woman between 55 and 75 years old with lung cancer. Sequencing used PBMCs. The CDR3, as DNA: TGTGCCAGCAGCTTAGGGACTAGCTGGCATGAGCAGTTCTTC. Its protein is CASSLGTSWHEQFF.